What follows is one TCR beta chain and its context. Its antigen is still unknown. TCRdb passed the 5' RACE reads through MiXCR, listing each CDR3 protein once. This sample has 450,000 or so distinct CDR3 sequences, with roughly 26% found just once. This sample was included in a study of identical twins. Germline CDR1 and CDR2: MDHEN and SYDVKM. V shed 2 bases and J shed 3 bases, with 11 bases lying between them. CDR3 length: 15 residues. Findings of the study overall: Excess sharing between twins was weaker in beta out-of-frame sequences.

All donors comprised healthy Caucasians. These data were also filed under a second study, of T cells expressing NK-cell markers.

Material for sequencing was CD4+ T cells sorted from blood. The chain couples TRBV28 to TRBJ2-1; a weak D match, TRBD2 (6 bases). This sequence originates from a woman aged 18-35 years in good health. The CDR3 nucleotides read TGTGCCAGCAGTTTAAGCGGGTCAGGCTACAATGAGCAGTTCTTC. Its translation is CASSLSGSGYNEQFF.